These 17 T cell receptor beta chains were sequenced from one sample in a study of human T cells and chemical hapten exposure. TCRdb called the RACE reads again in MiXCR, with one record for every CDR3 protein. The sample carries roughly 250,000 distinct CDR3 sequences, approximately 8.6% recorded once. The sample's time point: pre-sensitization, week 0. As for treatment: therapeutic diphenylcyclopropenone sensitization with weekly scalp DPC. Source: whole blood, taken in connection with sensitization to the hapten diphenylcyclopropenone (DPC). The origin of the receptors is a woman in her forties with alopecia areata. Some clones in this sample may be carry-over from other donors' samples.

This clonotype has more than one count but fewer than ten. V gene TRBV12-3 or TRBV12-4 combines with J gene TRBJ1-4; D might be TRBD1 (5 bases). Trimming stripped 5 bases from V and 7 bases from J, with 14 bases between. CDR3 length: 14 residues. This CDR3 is CASSPRGEGEKLFF. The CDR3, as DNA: TGTGCCAGCAGTCCGCGGGGGGAGGGTGAAAAACTGTTTTTT.

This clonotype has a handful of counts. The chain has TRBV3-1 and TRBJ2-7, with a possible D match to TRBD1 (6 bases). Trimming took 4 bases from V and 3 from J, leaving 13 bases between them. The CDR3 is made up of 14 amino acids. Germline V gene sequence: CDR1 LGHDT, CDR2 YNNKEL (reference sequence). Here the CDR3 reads CASSRQAVGYEQYF. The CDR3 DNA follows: TGTGCCAGCAGCCGACAGGCAGTCGGCTACGAGCAGTACTTC.

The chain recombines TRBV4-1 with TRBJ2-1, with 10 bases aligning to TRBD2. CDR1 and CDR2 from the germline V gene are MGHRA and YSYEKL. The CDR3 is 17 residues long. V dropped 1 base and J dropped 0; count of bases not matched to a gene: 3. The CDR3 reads CASSQVAGGFSYNEQFF. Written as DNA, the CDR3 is TGCGCCAGCAGCCAAGTAGCGGGGGGTTTCTCCTACAATGAGCAGTTCTTC.

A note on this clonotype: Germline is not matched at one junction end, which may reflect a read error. The CDR3 DNA reads TGCAGTGCTAGATCGGTCCTAGCGGGAGATCTTGGTCTCTTC. Its translation: CSARSVLAGDLGLF. The chain carries TRBV20-1 and TRBJ2-1; 10 positions agree with TRBD2. The CDR3 length is 14 residues. Looked up from germline, CDR1 is DFQATT and CDR2 is SNEGSKA (reference sequence).

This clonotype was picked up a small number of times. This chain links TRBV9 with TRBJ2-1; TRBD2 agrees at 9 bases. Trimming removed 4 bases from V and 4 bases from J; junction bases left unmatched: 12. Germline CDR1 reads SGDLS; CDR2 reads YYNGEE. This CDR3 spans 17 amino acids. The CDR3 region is CASSSAGSGSRYNEQFF. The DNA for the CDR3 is TGTGCCAGCAGCAGCGCTGGTAGCGGGAGTAGGTACAATGAGCAGTTCTTC.

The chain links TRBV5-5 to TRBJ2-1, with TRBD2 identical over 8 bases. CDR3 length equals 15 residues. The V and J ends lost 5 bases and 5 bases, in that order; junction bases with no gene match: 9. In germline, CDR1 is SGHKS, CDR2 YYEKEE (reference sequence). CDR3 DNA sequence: TGTGCCAGCAGGCCCCAACGGGGGGGCCACAATGAGCAGTTCTTC. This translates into CASRPQRGGHNEQFF.

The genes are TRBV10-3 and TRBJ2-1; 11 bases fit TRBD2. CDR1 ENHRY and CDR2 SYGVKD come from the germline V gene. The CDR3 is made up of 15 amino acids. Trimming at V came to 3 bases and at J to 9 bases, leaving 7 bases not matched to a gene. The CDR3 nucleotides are TGTGCCATCAGTGATAGGCTAGCGGGAGGTGGTGAGCAGTTCTTC. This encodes CAISDRLAGGGEQFF.

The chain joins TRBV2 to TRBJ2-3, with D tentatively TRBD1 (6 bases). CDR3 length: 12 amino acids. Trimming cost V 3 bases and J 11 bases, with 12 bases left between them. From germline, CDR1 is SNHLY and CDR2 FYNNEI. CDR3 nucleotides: TGTGCCAGCAGTGACAGCAGGGGTGGGCAGTATTTT. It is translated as CASSDSRGGQYF.

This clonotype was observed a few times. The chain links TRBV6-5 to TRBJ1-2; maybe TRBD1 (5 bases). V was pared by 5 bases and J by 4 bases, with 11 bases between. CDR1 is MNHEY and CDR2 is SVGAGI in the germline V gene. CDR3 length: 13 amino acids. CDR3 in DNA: TGTGCCAGCAGTCTACAGGCAGCCTATGGCTACACCTTC. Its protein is CASSLQAAYGYTF.

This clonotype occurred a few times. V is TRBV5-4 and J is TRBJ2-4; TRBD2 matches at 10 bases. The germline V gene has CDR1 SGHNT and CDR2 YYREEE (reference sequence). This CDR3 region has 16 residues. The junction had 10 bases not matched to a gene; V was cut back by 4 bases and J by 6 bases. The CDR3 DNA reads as TGTGCCAGCAGCCAGGGAGCGGGAGGGCCGGTAAACATTCAGTACTTC. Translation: CASSQGAGGPVNIQYF.

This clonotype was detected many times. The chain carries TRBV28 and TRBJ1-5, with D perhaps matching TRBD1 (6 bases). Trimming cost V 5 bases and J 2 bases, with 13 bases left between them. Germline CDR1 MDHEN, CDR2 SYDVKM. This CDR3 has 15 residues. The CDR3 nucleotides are TGTGCCAGCAGTACGACAGGATACGGCAATCAGCCCCAGCATTTT. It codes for CASSTTGYGNQPQHF.

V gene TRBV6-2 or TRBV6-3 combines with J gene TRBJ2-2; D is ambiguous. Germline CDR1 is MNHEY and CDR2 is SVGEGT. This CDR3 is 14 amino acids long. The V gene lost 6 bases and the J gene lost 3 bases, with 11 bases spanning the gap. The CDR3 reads CASSSLGYTGELFF. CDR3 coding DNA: TGTGCCAGCAGCTCGTTGGGGTACACCGGGGAGCTGTTTTTT.

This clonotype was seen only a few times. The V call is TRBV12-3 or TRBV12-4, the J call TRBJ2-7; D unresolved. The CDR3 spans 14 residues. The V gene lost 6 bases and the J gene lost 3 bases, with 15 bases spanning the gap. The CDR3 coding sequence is TGTGCCAGCAGCCCAGATGGGATAATCTACGAGCAGTACTTC. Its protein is CASSPDGIIYEQYF.

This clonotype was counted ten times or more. For the CDR3, the DNA is TGCAGCGTTGGAACAGGGACTACACCTAACTATGGCTACACCTTC. Its translation: CSVGTGTTPNYGYTF. The V call is TRBV29-1, the J call TRBJ1-2; the D gene is possibly TRBD1 (6 bases). This CDR3 is 15 amino acids long. CDR1 is SQVTM and CDR2 is ANQGSEA in the germline V gene. V gave up 4 bases and J gave up 0 bases, with 15 bases separating them.

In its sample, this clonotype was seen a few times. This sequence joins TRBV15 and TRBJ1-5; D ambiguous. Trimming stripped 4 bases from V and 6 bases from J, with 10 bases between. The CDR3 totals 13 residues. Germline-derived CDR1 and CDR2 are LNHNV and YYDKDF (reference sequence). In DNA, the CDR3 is TGTGCCACCAGCATGGGGATAGGTCAGCCCCAGCATTTT. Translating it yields CATSMGIGQPQHF.

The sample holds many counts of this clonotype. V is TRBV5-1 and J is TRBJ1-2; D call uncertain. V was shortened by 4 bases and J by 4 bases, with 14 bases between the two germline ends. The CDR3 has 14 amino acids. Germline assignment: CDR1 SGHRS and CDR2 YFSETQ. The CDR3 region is CASSPQRPSYGYTF. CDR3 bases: TGCGCCAGCAGCCCTCAACGACCTAGCTATGGCTACACCTTC.

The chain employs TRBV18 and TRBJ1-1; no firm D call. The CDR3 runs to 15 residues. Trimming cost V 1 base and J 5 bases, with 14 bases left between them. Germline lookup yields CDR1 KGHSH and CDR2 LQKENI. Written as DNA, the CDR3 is TGTGCCAGCTCACCACTGAACCCTGGATGGACTGAAGCTTTCTTT. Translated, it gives CASSPLNPGWTEAFF.